This entry features one T cell receptor (beta chain) sequence. The data were taken from a study of regulatory T cells in long-lasting Graves disease. Study-level information: Under 3 months of antithyroid drugs had been taken by newly diagnosed Graves' patients.

Time point in this sample: newly diagnosed GD, antithyroid drugs for less than 3 months. Extracted RNA from PBMCs served as the source of the TCR library. Germline lookup yields CDR1 LGHNA and CDR2 YSLEER. The CDR3 contains 15 residues. V lost 0 bases to trimming and J lost 5 bases; unmatched junction nucleotides: 4. Arm-PCR of CDR3 regions with iRepertoire HTBI primers generated TCR beta libraries. TCRdb fed the multiplex PCR reads into MiXCR, producing one record per CDR3 protein. The repertoire consists of roughly 500,000 distinct CDR3 sequences, with about 11% occurring once and the leading ten covering almost 9%. The sample was also reused in another study, on T cells in Graves' hyperthyroidism and ophthalmopathy. From that second work: Patients with uncontrolled infections, other autoimmune diseases, pregnancy or lactation were excluded. In blood, most of the thyroid clonotypes expanded above 0.001 were also present.

This specimen was peripheral blood mononuclear cells (PBMCs), taken at new diagnosis, from a patient treated with antithyroid drugs. V is TRBV4-3 and J is TRBJ1-5; 7 bases match TRBD1. The receptor was isolated from a woman in her twenties or thirties with Graves disease. DNA for the CDR3: TGCGCCAGCAGCCAAGAAGATACAGGGGATCAGCCCCAGCATTTT. Its protein product is CASSQEDTGDQPQHF.